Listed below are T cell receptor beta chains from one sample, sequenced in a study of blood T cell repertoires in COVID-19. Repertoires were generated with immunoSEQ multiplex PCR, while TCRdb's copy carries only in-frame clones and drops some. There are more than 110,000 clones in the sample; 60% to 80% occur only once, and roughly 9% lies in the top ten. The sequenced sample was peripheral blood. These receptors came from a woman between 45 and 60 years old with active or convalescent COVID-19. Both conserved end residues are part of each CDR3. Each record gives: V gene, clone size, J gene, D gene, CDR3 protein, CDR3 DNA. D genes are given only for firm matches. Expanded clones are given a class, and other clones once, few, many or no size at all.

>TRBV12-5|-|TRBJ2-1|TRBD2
CASGLTTSGIYNEQFF
TGTGCTAGTGGTTTGACTACTAGCGGGATTTACAATGAGCAGTTCTTC
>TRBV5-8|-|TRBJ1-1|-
CASNRRGPWGNTEAFF
TGTGCCAGCAATCGCAGGGGCCCCTGGGGGAACACTGAAGCTTTCTTT
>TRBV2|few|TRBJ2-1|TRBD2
CASRGDYLIHEQFF
TGTGCCAGCAGGGGGGACTACTTAATTCATGAGCAGTTCTTC
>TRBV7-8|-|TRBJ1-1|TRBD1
CASSEYRGTEAFF
TGTGCCAGCAGCGAGTACAGGGGCACTGAAGCTTTCTTT
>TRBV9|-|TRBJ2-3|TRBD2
CASSIGTSGGDTQYF
TGTGCCAGCAGCATCGGGACTAGCGGGGGTGATACGCAGTATTTT
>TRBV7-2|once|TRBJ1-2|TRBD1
CASSLRTGVGYTF
TGTGCCAGCAGCCTTAGGACAGGGGTTGGCTACACCTTC
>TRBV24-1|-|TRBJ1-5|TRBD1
CATPGSGGQPQHF
TGTGCCACCCCAGGGTCAGGGGGACAGCCCCAGCATTTT
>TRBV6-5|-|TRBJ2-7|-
CASNKARGGRYEQYF
TGTGCCAGCAACAAGGCCCGAGGAGGGCGATACGAGCAGTACTTC
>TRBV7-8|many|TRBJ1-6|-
CASSLAGGNSPLHF
TGTGCCAGCAGCTTAGCAGGAGGCAATTCACCCCTCCACTTT
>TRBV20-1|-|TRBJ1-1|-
CSASYLGGIEAFF
TGCAGTGCTAGTTACCTCGGGGGAATTGAAGCTTTCTTT
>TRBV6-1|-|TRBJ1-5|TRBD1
CASSAGSTGGFSNQPQHF
TGTGCCAGCAGTGCTGGGTCCACAGGGGGGTTTAGCAATCAGCCCCAGCATTTT
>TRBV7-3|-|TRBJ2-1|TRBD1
CASSITGGRNEQFF
TGTGCCAGCAGCATCACAGGGGGCAGAAATGAGCAGTTCTTC
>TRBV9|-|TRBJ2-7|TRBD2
CASSVSVAGASYEQYF
TGTGCCAGCAGCGTAAGCGTAGCGGGGGCCTCCTACGAGCAGTACTTC
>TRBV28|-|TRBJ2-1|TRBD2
CASSLGGASGPYNEQFF
TGTGCCAGCAGTTTAGGGGGGGCTAGCGGGCCCTACAATGAGCAGTTCTTC
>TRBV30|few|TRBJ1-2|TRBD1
CAWSVSGGLGYTF
TGTGCCTGGAGTGTATCAGGGGGCCTTGGCTACACCTTC
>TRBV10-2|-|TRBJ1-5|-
CASLERRGGNQPQHF
TGCGCCAGCCTAGAACGCCGGGGGGGCAATCAGCCCCAGCATTTT
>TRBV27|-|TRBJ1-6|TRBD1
CASTPGQYNSPLHF
TGTGCCAGCACCCCGGGACAGTATAATTCACCCCTCCACTTT